The source of this T cell receptor beta chain is a study of T cell responses to AZD1222 COVID-19 vaccine. Study-wide results and limits: Seropositivity was recorded at baseline in only a handful of AZD1222 recipients.

Sequenced by immunoSEQ multiplex PCR; TCRdb stores in-frame clones only, minus some. The table includes 40,000 to 50,000 clones, around 80% detected once. This clone was counted only a few times. Its antigen is still unknown. Germline trimming cut 6 bases from V and 4 bases from J; bases unmatched to any gene: 4. The V gene's germline CDR1 is KGHDR and CDR2 SFDVKD. The CDR3 runs to 13 residues. The chain employs TRBV24-1 and TRBJ2-5; 7 bases match TRBD1. The TCR originated in an adult who received the AZD1222 COVID-19 vaccine. The sequencing here drew on peripheral blood, taken 28 days after the second AZD1222 dose. The CDR3 region has the DNA TGTGCCACCAGTCTGTCAGGGGGAGAGACCCAGTACTTC. This translates into CATSLSGGETQYF.